The clone carrying this T cell receptor (beta chain) occurred once. Its antigen is unknown. The data belong to a study of neoadjuvant anti-PD-1 for oral cavity cancer. The wider study: Patients without progression got a fourth dose around day 43. Whole-study results and caveats: PBMC Gini-index clonality exceeded responders' in non-responders post-nivolumab. Each response group had just a few patients in TCR analyses.

Germline V lookup: CDR1 LNHDA, CDR2 SQIVND (reference sequence). The CDR3 has 19 residues. V was clipped by 5 bases and J by 1 base; unmatched bases: 12. Assay used: immunoSEQ multiplex PCR; TCRdb lists only in-frame clones, some missing. The table has over 7,500 clones, roughly 62% seen once. The sample's time point: after neoadjuvant nivolumab, at surgical resection. This clonotype was sampled from a person between 40 and 85 years old with oral cavity squamous cell carcinoma. This chain connects TRBV19 to TRBJ2-4; TRBD1 matches at 12 bases. Sequences were derived from PBMCs, sampled after nivolumab (anti-PD-1) treatment. CDR3 coding DNA: TGTGCCAGTAGTTCATCCCGGGACAGGGGGCGCGTCGCCAAAAACATTCAGTACTTC. This gives the protein CASSSSRDRGRVAKNIQYF. Full variable domain (outside the CDR3, taken from reference TRBV19 and TRBJ2-4): DGGITQSPKYLFRKEGQNVTLSCEQNLNHDAMYWYRQDPGQGLRLIYYSQIVNDFQKGDIAEGYSVSREKKESFPLTVTSAQKNPTAFYLCASSSSRDRGRVAKNIQYFGAGTRLSVL.